One and the same sample provided the 14 T cell receptor beta chains below, sequenced in a study of cytomegalovirus exposure and HLA in healthy donors. 60 Vbeta and 13 Jbeta primers were used in PCR. TCRdb keeps only in-frame clones here, not all; method: immunoSEQ multiplex PCR. The sample shows under 200,000 clones, roughly 77% of them seen only once. Material: PBMCs. The receptor set was obtained from a male donor in good health and CMV-seropositive.

The chain recombines TRBV28 with TRBJ1-1, with D tentatively TRBD1 (5 bases). The germline gives CDR1 MDHEN, CDR2 SYDVKM. The V end was cut by 6 bases, the J end by 2 bases, with 13 bases between. This CDR3 contains 14 residues. CDR3 bases: TGTGCCAGCAGGCCCCACGGGGGAAACACTGAAGCTTTCTTT. Residues: CASRPHGGNTEAFF.

The V gene is TRBV7-9, the J gene TRBJ2-7, with D possibly TRBD2 on 5 matching bases. The germline CDR1 and CDR2 sequences are SEHNR and FQNEAQ (reference sequence). The CDR3 spans 14 residues. Between the trimmed V and J ends, which lost 3 bases and 3 bases, there was a span of 12 bases. In nucleotides, the CDR3 is TGTGCCAGCAGCTTTGACGGACTTTTCTACGAGCAGTACTTC. Translated, it gives CASSFDGLFYEQYF.

The genes are TRBV4-3 and TRBJ2-3; D gene ambiguous. This CDR3 is 14 amino acids long. From germline, CDR1 is LGHNA and CDR2 YSLEER. V gave up 0 bases and J gave up 6 bases, with 10 bases separating them. The CDR3 region has the DNA TGCGCCAGCAGCCAAGATATAGCCGCTGATACGCAGTATTTT. Amino acid sequence: CASSQDIAADTQYF.

In this sample, this clone turned up once. The chain carries TRBV30 and TRBJ1-4; no clear D gene. Germline V gene sequence: CDR1 GTSNPN, CDR2 SVGIG (reference sequence). The V and J ends lost 3 bases and 10 bases respectively, with 15 bases between them. This CDR3 comprises 13 residues. CDR3 region: CAWRGYTEGKLFF. CDR3 coding DNA: TGTGCCTGGAGGGGGTACACGGAGGGAAAACTGTTTTTT.

This chain connects TRBV15 to TRBJ2-2; TRBD2 matches 11 bases. This CDR3 spans 17 amino acids. Looked up from germline, CDR1 is LNHNV and CDR2 is YYDKDF (reference sequence). With 1 base clipped from V and 4 bases from J, the junction kept 5 bases outside the gene matches. The CDR3 sequence: CATSRGSSGRATGELFF. The CDR3 DNA reads as TGTGCCACCAGCAGAGGAAGTAGCGGGAGGGCCACCGGGGAGCTGTTTTTT.

This clone has a single count. The chain recombines TRBV5-4 with TRBJ2-1, with 8 bases aligning to TRBD1. The V gene's germline CDR1 is SGHNT and CDR2 YYREEE (reference sequence). CDR3 length equals 17 residues. The V and J ends lost 3 bases and 8 bases, in that order; junction bases with no gene match: 16. CDR3 coding DNA: TGTGCCAGCAGCTCGGAGGGGGTGACAGGGACAGGCCATGAGCAGTTCTTC. Its protein is CASSSEGVTGTGHEQFF. The whole variable domain, filled in from reference TRBV5-4 and TRBJ2-1, reads ETGVTQSPTHLIKTRGQQVTLRCSSQSGHNTVSWYQQALGQGPQFIFQYYREEENGRGNFPPRFSGLQFPNYSSELNVNALELDDSALYLCASSSEGVTGTGHEQFFGPGTRLTVL.

This chain connects TRBV19 to TRBJ2-5; 10 nucleotides match TRBD2. Germline-derived CDR1 and CDR2 are LNHDA and SQIVND (reference sequence). Unmatched junction bases numbered 15, after V lost 5 bases and J lost 6 bases. There are 17 residues in the CDR3. The CDR3 region is CASSQGSLAGDKKTQYF. CDR3 nucleotides: TGTGCCAGTAGTCAAGGTTCCCTAGCGGGGGATAAGAAGACCCAGTACTTC. The full variable domain, with the rest looked up from reference TRBV19 and TRBJ2-5, is DGGITQSPKYLFRKEGQNVTLSCEQNLNHDAMYWYRQDPGQGLRLIYYSQIVNDFQKGDIAEGYSVSREKKESFPLTVTSAQKNPTAFYLCASSQGSLAGDKKTQYFGPGTRLLVL.

The V and J genes are TRBV11-2 and TRBJ1-2; 9 bases agree with TRBD1. CDR1 is SGHAT, CDR2 FQNNGV, per germline. There are 16 residues in the CDR3. Trimming at V came to 5 bases and at J to 4 bases, leaving 11 bases not matched to a gene. CDR3 bases: TGTGCCAGCAGCCTAAGGTTAGGGACAGGGCTCTATGGCTACACCTTC. Its protein product is CASSLRLGTGLYGYTF.

The chain uses TRBV7-8 and TRBJ2-3; 7 nucleotides line up with TRBD2. From germline, CDR1 is SGHVS and CDR2 FQNEAQ. The CDR3 is 17 amino acids. V trimming: 5 bases; J trimming: 4 bases; junction bases outside the gene matches: 15. The CDR3 is CASSPTSAGVVADTQYF. CDR3 DNA sequence: TGTGCCAGCAGCCCAACCTCGGCGGGAGTTGTCGCAGATACGCAGTATTTT.

The CDR3 reads CAWSNSYEQFF. DNA for the CDR3: TGTGCCTGGAGTAACAGTTATGAGCAGTTCTTC. The chain has TRBV30 and TRBJ2-1; D is undetermined. This CDR3 contains 11 residues. V was shortened by 2 bases and J by 8 bases, with 7 bases between the two germline ends. The germline gives CDR1 GTSNPN, CDR2 SVGIG (reference sequence).

V gene TRBV10-1 combines with J gene TRBJ2-5, with 7 bases that match TRBD2. The DNA end lines up better with TRBJ2-7; the J call may be wrong. The CDR3 consists of 13 residues. Germline V gives CDR1 WNHNN, CDR2 SYGVQD (reference sequence). CDR3 nucleotides: TGCGCCCTCCCCGGGAGGACTTCCTACGAGCAGTACTTC. Amino acid sequence: CALPGRTSYEQYF.

The rearrangement uses TRBV27 and TRBJ1-4; the match to TRBD1 covers 7 bases. Germline V gives CDR1 MNHEY, CDR2 SMNVEV (reference sequence). The junction had 5 bases not matched to a gene; V was cut back by 3 bases and J by 4 bases. The CDR3 contains 15 residues. CDR3 in amino acids: CASSLNRGFNEKLFF. DNA of the CDR3: TGTGCCAGCAGTTTGAACAGGGGCTTTAATGAAAAACTGTTTTTT.

The rearrangement joins TRBV7-3 to TRBJ1-1, with D unclear. Per germline, CDR1 SGHTA and CDR2 FQGTGA. This CDR3 has 13 amino acids. V lost 2 bases and J 5 bases, leaving 9 bases between the germline ends. In nucleotides, the CDR3 is TGTGCCAGCAGCTTAGCCGCTAAAACTGAAGCTTTCTTT. Its protein is CASSLAAKTEAFF.

The chain combines TRBV7-9 with TRBJ2-3; D may be TRBD2 (6 bases). Germline V gene lookup returns CDR1 SEHNR and CDR2 FQNEAQ (reference sequence). Deletions cut 1 base from V and 5 bases from J, with 13 bases between. This CDR3 has 15 amino acids. The CDR3 reads CASSLGGENGDTQYF. Written as DNA, the CDR3 is TGTGCCAGCAGCTTAGGGGGGGAAAATGGAGATACGCAGTATTTT.